The clone carrying this T cell receptor (beta chain) was detected once. This sample was included in a study of shared T cell receptors in the human thymus. Unmatched junction bases numbered 12, after V lost 3 bases and J lost 7 bases. This CDR3 contains 16 residues. The germline gives CDR1 SGHDN, CDR2 FVKESK. Clones were sequenced by immunoSEQ multiplex PCR, and TCRdb holds only the in-frame ones, with some missing. The profile shows about 380,000 clones, 95% of them singletons. The sequence came from a human donor. This chain joins TRBV14 and TRBJ2-1, with 7 positions matching TRBD2. Sequencing input: thymocytes. CDR3 in DNA: TGTGCCAGCAGCCAGCGCCGGGACCGGGGGGAAAATGAGCAGTTCTTC. Protein sequence: CASSQRRDRGENEQFF.